The rows below give T cell receptor beta chains drawn from one sample of a study of siplizumab effects on memory and regulatory T cells. TCRdb's copy holds only in-frame clones and misses some; the assay was immunoSEQ multiplex PCR. The sample lists approximately 100,000 clones, just over 90% occurring once. Sequenced: non-Treg CD4+ T cells sorted from blood. These receptor sequences come from a human donor in good health. Both conserved end residues are trimmed from each CDR3. Clone size, where shown, is once, few, many, or a class for clones that have expanded.

v_gene	len	abundance	j_gene	CDR3aa
TRBV18	14	.	TRBJ2-4	ASTGLAGLAKNIQY
TRBV4-2	13	.	TRBJ1-2	ASSQDIAGGYGYT
TRBV2	16	.	TRBJ2-2	ASRPITRGGWGTGELF
TRBV19	12	.	TRBJ2-3	ASSISGGSDTQY
TRBV5-4	12	.	TRBJ2-1	ASSPPSTGRQQF
TRBV18	15	.	TRBJ1-1	ASSPPGTGGLNTEAF
TRBV10-2	13	.	TRBJ2-1	ASSVTGTSPNEQF
TRBV7-9	16	.	TRBJ1-3	ASSLSLYDRGLGNTIY
TRBV27	10	.	TRBJ1-2	ASKDRGYGYT
TRBV5-1	13	.	TRBJ1-1	ASSPKQGLGTEAF
TRBV4-2	12	once	TRBJ1-2	ASSQDQGLYGYT
TRBV19	13	.	TRBJ1-2	ATQRSGGGGDGYT
TRBV4-1	13	.	TRBJ1-1	ASMRTSFWNTEAF
TRBV10-2	12	.	TRBJ2-1	ASYFGGGQDEQF
TRBV5-4	11	once	TRBJ2-3	ASRWGTGDTQY
TRBV7-2	16	once	TRBJ2-1	ASSSRRSASGGASEQF
TRBV19	15	.	TRBJ2-5	ASSLAGQGMVKETQY
TRBV29-1	10	.	TRBJ1-2	SVDGGANGYT
TRBV6-1	11	once	TRBJ1-5	ASSLSVLSPQH
TRBV19	16	.	TRBJ2-3	ASSRTSGGAESTDTQY
TRBV10-1	11	.	TRBJ2-1	ASSERMGAEQF
TRBV7-2	15	.	TRBJ2-5	ASSLGASGGARETQY
TRBV7-9	13	once	TRBJ2-3	ASSLGTDFTDTQY
TRBV9	15	.	TRBJ1-1	ASKPSQGAAGSTEAF
TRBV25-1	10	.	TRBJ1-2	ASSEGWQGYT
TRBV5-1	12	few	TRBJ1-2	ASSLAEGVNGYT
TRBV11-2	13	.	TRBJ2-1	ASSPEGHSYNEQF
TRBV19	17	.	TRBJ1-3	ASSIRAGALYPPGNTIY
TRBV5-1	10	.	TRBJ1-2	ASWSQPRGYT
TRBV19	13	.	TRBJ2-2	ASSTGTVLSGELF
TRBV7-2	14	.	TRBJ1-1	ASSLVGGTVNTEAF
TRBV7-2	13	.	TRBJ1-1	ASSFGGYLNTEAF
TRBV7-3	15	.	TRBJ2-1	ASSQTPTLGGYNEQF
TRBV5-6	12	.	TRBJ1-2	ASSLLDRESGYT
TRBV5-6	14	.	TRBJ2-3	ASSLGRGGARDTQY